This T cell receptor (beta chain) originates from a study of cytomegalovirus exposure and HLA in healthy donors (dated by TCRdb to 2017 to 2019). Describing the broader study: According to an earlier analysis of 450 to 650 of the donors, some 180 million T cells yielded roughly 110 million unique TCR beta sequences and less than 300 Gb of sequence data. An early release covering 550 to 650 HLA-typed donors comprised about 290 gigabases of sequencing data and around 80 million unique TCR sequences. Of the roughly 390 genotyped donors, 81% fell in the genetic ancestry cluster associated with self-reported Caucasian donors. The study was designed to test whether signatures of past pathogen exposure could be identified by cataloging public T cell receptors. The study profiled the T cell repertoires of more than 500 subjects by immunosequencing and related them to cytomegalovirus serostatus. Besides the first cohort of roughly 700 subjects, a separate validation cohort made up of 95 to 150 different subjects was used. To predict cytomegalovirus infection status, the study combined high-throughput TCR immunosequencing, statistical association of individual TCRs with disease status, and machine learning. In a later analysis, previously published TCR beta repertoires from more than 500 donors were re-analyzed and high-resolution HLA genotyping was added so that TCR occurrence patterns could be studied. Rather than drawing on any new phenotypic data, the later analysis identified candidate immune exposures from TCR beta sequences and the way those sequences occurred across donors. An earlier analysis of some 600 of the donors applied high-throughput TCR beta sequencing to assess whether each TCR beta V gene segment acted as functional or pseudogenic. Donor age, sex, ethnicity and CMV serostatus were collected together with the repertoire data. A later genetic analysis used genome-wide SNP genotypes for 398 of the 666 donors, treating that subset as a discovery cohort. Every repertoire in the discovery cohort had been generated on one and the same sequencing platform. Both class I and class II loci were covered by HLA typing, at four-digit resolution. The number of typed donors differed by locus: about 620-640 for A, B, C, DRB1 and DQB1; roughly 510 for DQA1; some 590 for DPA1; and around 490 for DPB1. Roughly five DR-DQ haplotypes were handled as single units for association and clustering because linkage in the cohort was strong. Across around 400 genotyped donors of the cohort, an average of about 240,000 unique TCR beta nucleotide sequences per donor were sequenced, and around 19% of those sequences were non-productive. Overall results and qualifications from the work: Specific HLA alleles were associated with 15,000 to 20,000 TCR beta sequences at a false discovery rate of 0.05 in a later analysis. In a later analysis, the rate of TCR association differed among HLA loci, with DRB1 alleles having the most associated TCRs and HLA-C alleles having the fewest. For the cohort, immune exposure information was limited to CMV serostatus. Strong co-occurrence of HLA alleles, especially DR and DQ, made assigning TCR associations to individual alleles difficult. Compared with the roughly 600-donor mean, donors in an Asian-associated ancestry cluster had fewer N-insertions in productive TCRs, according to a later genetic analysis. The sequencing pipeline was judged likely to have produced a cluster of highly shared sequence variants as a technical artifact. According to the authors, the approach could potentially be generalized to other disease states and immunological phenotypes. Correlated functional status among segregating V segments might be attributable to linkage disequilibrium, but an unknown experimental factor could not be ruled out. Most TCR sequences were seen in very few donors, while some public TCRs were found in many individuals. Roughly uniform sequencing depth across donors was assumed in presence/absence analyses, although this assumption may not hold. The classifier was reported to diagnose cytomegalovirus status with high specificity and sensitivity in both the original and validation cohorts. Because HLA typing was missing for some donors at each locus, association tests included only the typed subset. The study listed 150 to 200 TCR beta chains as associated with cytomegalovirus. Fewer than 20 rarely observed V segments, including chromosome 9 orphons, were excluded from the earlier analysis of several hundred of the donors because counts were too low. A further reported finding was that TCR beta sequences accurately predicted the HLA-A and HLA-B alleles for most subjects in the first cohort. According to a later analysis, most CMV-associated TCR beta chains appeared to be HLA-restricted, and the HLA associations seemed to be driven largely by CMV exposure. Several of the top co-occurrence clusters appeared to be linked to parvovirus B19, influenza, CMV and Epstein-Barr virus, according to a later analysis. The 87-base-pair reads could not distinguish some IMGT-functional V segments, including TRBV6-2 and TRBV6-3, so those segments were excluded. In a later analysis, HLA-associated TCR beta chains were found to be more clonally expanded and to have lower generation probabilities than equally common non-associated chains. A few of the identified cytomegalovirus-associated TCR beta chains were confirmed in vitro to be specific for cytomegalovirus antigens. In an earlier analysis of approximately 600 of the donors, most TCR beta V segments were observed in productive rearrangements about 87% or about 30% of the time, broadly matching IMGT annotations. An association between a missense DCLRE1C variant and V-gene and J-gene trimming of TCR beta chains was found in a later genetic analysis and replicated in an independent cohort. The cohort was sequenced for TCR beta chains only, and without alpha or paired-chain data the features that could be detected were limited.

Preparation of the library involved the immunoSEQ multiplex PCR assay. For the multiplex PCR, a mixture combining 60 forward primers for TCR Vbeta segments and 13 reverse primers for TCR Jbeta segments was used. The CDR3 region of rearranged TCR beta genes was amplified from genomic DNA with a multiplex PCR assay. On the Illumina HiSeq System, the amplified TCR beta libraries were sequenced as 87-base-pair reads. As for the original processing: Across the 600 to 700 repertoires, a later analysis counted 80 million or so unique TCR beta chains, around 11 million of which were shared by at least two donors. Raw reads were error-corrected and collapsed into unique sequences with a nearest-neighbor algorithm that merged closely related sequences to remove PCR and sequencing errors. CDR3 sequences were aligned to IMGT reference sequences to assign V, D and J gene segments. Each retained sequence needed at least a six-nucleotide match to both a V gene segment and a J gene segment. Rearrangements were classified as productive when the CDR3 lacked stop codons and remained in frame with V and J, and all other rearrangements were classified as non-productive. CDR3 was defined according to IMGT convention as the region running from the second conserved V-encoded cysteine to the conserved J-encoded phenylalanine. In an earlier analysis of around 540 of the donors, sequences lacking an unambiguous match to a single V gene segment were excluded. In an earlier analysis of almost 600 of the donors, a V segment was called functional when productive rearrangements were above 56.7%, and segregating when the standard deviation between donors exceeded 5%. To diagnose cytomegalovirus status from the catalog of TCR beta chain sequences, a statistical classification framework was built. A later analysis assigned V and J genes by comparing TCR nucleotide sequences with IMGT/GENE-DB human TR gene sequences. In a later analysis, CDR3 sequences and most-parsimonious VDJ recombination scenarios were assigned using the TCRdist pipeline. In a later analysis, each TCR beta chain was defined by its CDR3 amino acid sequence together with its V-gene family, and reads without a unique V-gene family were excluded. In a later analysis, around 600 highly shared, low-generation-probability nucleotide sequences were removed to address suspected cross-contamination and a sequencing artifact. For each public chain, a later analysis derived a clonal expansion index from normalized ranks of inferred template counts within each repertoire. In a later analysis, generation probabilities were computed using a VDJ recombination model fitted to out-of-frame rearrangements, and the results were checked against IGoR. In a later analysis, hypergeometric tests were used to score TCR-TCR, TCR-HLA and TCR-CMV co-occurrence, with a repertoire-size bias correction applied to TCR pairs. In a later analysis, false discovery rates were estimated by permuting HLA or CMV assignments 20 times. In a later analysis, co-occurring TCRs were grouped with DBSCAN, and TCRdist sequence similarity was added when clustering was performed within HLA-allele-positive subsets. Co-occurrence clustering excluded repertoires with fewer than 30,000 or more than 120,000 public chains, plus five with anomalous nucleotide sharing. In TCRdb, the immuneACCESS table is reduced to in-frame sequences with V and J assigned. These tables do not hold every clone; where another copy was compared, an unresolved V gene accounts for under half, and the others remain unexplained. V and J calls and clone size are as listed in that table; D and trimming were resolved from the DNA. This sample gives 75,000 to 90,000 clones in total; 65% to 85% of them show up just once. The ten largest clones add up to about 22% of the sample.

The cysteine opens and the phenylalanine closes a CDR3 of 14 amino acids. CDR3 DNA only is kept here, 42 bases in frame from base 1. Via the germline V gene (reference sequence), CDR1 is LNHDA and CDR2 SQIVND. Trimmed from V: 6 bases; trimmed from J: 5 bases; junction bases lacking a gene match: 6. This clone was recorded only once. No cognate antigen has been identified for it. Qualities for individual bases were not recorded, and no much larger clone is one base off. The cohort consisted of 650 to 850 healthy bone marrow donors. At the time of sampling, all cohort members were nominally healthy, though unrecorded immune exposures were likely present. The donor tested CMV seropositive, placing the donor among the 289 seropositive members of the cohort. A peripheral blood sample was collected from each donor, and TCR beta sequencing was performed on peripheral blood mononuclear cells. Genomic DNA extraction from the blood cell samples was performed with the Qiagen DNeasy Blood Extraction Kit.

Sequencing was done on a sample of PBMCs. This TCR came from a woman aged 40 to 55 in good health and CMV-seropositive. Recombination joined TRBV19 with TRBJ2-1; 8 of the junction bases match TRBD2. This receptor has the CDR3 CASSTSGRHNEQFF. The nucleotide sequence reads TGTGCCAGTAGCACTAGCGGAAGACACAATGAGCAGTTCTTC.